One sample yielded the 20 T cell receptor beta chains listed below, sequenced in a study of beta chain features in type 1 diabetes. Investigators reverse transcribed all isolated RNA, so they sequenced expressed TCRB transcripts. Repertoires were generated with immunoSEQ multiplex PCR, while TCRdb's copy carries only in-frame clones and drops some. This table holds around 9,600 clones, 75% to 80% found once. Sequenced input: Tregs from blood. The source of these receptors is a woman younger than 30 in good health.

The CDR3 region has the DNA TGTGCCTACCTGGACAGGGACTATGGCTACACCTTC. This encodes CAYLDRDYGYTF. V gene TRBV30 combines with J gene TRBJ1-2; 8 nucleotides align to TRBD1. Germline CDR1 is GTSNPN and CDR2 is SVGIG (reference sequence). This CDR3 is built from 12 residues. The junction had 4 bases not matched to a gene; V was cut back by 7 bases and J by 3 bases.

This clone has a single count. CDR3 nucleotides: TGCAGTGCTAGGTCAACAGATACGCAGTATTTT. Amino acids: CSARSTDTQYF. The V call is TRBV20-1, the J call TRBJ2-3; D is unresolved. With 3 bases removed from V and 3 bases from J, the gap between germline ends came to 4 bases. From germline, CDR1 is DFQATT and CDR2 SNEGSKA (reference sequence). This CDR3 contains 11 residues.

The chain joins TRBV10-3 to TRBJ2-7; 7 bases map to TRBD2. Per germline, CDR1 ENHRY and CDR2 SYGVKD. CDR3 size: 13 residues. The ends lost 6 bases at V and 7 bases at J; junction bases unmatched: 9. The CDR3 DNA sequence: TGTGCCATCAGAGAAAGCGGGGAGGGGGAGCAGTACTTC. Its protein product is CAIRESGEGEQYF.

The chain links TRBV28 to TRBJ1-3; unclear D gene. Germline CDR1 is MDHEN and CDR2 is SYDVKM. The CDR3 consists of 15 residues. The V and J ends lost 6 bases and 0 bases respectively, with 12 bases between them. CDR3 DNA: TGTGCCAGCAGCCTACAGAGCCTCTCTGGAAACACCATATATTTT. It translates to CASSLQSLSGNTIYF.

The rearrangement links TRBV7-6 to TRBJ2-1; 11 nucleotides agree with TRBD2. V shed 2 bases, J shed 9 bases, and the junction held 9 bases outside the gene matches. Looked up from germline, CDR1 is SGHVS and CDR2 is FNYEAQ. The CDR3 contains 16 residues. In DNA, the CDR3 is TGTGCCAGCAGCTTATTAGGCACTAGCGGGAGTGGTGAGCAGTTCTTC. As protein: CASSLLGTSGSGEQFF. Supplemented by reference TRBV7-6 and TRBJ2-1, the full variable domain reads GAGVSQSPRYKVTKRGQDVALRCDPISGHVSLYWYRQALGQGPEFLTYFNYEAQQDKSGLPNDRFSAERPEGSISTLTIQRTEQRDSAMYRCASSLLGTSGSGEQFFGPGTRLTVL.

This clone was detected only once. The CDR3 loop reads CASSLFQGTDTQYF. DNA for the CDR3: TGTGCCAGCAGCTTATTTCAGGGCACAGATACGCAGTATTTT. The chain recombines TRBV7-2 with TRBJ2-3, with unresolved D. The germline V gene has CDR1 SGHTA and CDR2 FQGNSA. V lost 2 bases and J lost 1, with 7 bases in between. There are 14 residues in the CDR3.

The rearrangement joins TRBV6-1 to TRBJ1-6; TRBD1 matches at 10 bases. The J segment lost 7 bases and the V segment lost 4 bases, leaving 4 bases of the junction unmatched. The CDR3 covers 15 residues. CDR1 is MNHNS and CDR2 is SASEGT in the germline V gene. DNA of the CDR3: TGTGCCAGCAGTGCGATGACAGGGGGCAATTCACCCCTCCACTTT. This codes for CASSAMTGGNSPLHF.

The gene calls are TRBV14 and TRBJ2-1; D may be TRBD2 (5 bases). Per germline, CDR1 SGHDN and CDR2 FVKESK. The CDR3 is 13 residues long. The ends were cut back, 6 bases at V and 4 bases at J, with 10 bases in the middle. The CDR3 region is CASRLGLYNEQFF. The CDR3 nucleotides read TGTGCCAGCAGACTCGGACTTTACAATGAGCAGTTCTTC. Drawing the rest from reference TRBV14 and TRBJ2-1, the complete variable domain is EAGVTQFPSHSVIEKGQTVTLRCDPISGHDNLYWYRRVMGKEIKFLLHFVKESKQDESGMPNNRFLAERTGGTYSTLKVQPAELEDSGVYFCASRLGLYNEQFFGPGTRLTVL.

This clone showed up just a few times. V usage is TRBV11-2 and J usage is TRBJ2-2; 10 bases align to TRBD1. CDR3 length: 15 residues. From germline, CDR1 is SGHAT and CDR2 FQNNGV. V dropped 0 bases and J dropped 6; count of bases not matched to a gene: 1. The CDR3 loop reads CASSLEGTGAGELFF. The CDR3 DNA reads TGTGCCAGCAGCTTAGAGGGGACAGGGGCCGGGGAGCTGTTTTTT.

The V gene is TRBV15, the J gene TRBJ1-5; D is unclear. Germline-derived CDR1 and CDR2 are LNHNV and YYDKDF (reference sequence). Trimming took off 6 bases at V and 3 bases at J, with 15 bases between the two ends. The CDR3 length is 15 residues. The DNA for the CDR3 is TGTGCCACCAGGGCGGCCGGAAGGTACAATCAGCCCCAGCATTTT. It codes for CATRAAGRYNQPQHF.

V gene TRBV7-8 combines with J gene TRBJ1-2; possibly TRBD1 for D (6 bases). From germline, CDR1 is SGHVS and CDR2 FQNEAQ. Trimming shortened V by 1 base and J by 4 bases, and 16 bases separated the two germline ends. CDR3 length: 16 residues. The CDR3 is CASSLGRGRGPYGYTF. The CDR3 nucleotides are TGTGCCAGCAGCTTAGGCCGCGGCAGGGGACCCTATGGCTACACCTTC.

The chain recombines TRBV18 with TRBJ2-7; D is possibly TRBD1 (7 bases). Trimming cost V 6 bases and J 0 bases, with 12 bases left between them. The CDR3 is made up of 14 amino acids. Germline V gives CDR1 KGHSH, CDR2 LQKENI. CDR3 in amino acids: CASSRDRTSYEQYF. CDR3 DNA sequence: TGTGCCAGCTCGCGGGACAGAACCTCCTACGAGCAGTACTTC.

About this clone itself: A junction boundary mismatches the germline segment, possibly from a read error. The V and J genes are TRBV9 and TRBJ2-1; 8 nucleotides line up with TRBD2. CDR1 is SGDLS, CDR2 YYNGEE, per germline. This CDR3 contains 16 residues. The CDR3 sequence is CASSVASAGVYNKQFF. The CDR3 DNA follows: TGTGCCAGCAGCGTAGCTTCAGCGGGAGTCTACAATAAGCAGTTCTTC.

The chain carries TRBV6-5 and TRBJ2-1; D might be TRBD2 (5 bases). CDR3 length: 14 residues. V dropped 5 bases and J dropped 9 bases, with 17 bases sitting between them. Germline V lookup: CDR1 MNHEY, CDR2 SVGAGI. The CDR3 nucleotides are TGTGCCAGCAGTACCCTGCTCCGAGGGAGTGAGCAGTTCTTC. This sequence encodes CASSTLLRGSEQFF.

V usage is TRBV5-1 and J usage is TRBJ2-2, with a possible D match to TRBD2 (6 bases). In germline, CDR1 is SGHRS, CDR2 YFSETQ. V lost 4 bases and J 5 bases, leaving 18 bases between the germline ends. This CDR3 spans 16 amino acids. CDR3 residues: CASSILAVGSTGELFF. DNA for the CDR3: TGCGCCAGCAGCATCTTAGCGGTGGGTTCTACCGGGGAGCTGTTTTTT.

The J gene is TRBJ2-1, the V gene TRBV5-1, with 10 bases aligning to TRBD1. The CDR3 contains 16 residues. Germline V gene sequence: CDR1 SGHRS, CDR2 YFSETQ. Germline trimming cut 1 base from V and 3 bases from J; bases unmatched to any gene: 4. The CDR3 sequence: CASSLRGQGFYNEQFF. The CDR3 coding sequence is TGCGCCAGCAGCTTGCGGGGACAGGGGTTCTACAATGAGCAGTTCTTC.

The V gene is TRBV5-5, the J gene TRBJ1-5; the match to TRBD1 covers 8 bases. Germline values: CDR1 SGHKS, CDR2 YYEKEE (reference sequence). V shed 2 bases, J shed 10 bases, and the junction held 11 bases outside the gene matches. The CDR3 spans 15 residues. The CDR3 DNA follows: TGTGCCAGCAGCTTCTCAGGGGGCCGGGCGGAACCCCAGCATTTT. Its protein is CASSFSGGRAEPQHF.

This clone was seen more than once but under ten times. The chain links TRBV7-2 to TRBJ2-3; 12 bases are shared with TRBD2. CDR3 size: 16 residues. The ends lost 2 bases at V and 2 bases at J; junction bases unmatched: 2. Germline CDR1 reads SGHTA; CDR2 reads FQGNSA. The CDR3 spells CASSLLAGGITDTQYF. The CDR3 nucleotides are TGTGCCAGCAGCTTACTAGCGGGAGGGATCACAGATACGCAGTATTTT.

This chain connects TRBV5-1 to TRBJ1-6, with D possibly being TRBD1 (6 bases). Per the germline V gene, CDR1 is SGHRS and CDR2 is YFSETQ. CDR3 length: 15 amino acids. The V end was cut by 1 base, the J end by 2 bases, with 7 bases between. CDR3 protein: CASSLNRAYNSPLHF. The CDR3 region has the DNA TGCGCCAGCAGCTTGAACAGGGCCTATAATTCACCCCTCCACTTT.

This clone was observed once. The J gene is TRBJ2-7, the V gene TRBV7-9; D is possibly TRBD2 (6 bases). The V gene's germline CDR1 is SEHNR and CDR2 FQNEAQ (reference sequence). This CDR3 is 12 amino acids long. V was shortened by 5 bases and J by 4 bases, with 9 bases between the two germline ends. CDR3 region: CASSTGVYEQYF. The CDR3 DNA is TGTGCCAGCAGCACGGGAGTTTACGAGCAGTACTTC.